The entry below describes one T cell receptor beta chain. PCR primers comprised 60 Vbeta and 13 Jbeta primers. This table comes from immunoSEQ multiplex PCR, and its TCRdb copy is limited to in-frame clones, with some not included. The sample has some 130,000 clones, less than 85% seen once. This sample stems from a study of cytomegalovirus exposure and HLA in healthy donors. The CDR3 is 15 residues long. J gave up 4 bases and V 2 bases, and 5 bases lay outside the gene matches. Germline CDR1 is WSHSY and CDR2 is SAAADI. Input material: PBMCs. This rearrangement joins TRBV10-2 to TRBJ1-5; 7 nucleotides match TRBD1. The sequence was collected from a man aged 30-40 years in good health and CMV-seronegative. CDR3 nucleotides: TGCGCCAGCAGTGAGGTGGGGACAGAAAATCAGCCCCAGCATTTT. It specifies CASSEVGTENQPQHF.